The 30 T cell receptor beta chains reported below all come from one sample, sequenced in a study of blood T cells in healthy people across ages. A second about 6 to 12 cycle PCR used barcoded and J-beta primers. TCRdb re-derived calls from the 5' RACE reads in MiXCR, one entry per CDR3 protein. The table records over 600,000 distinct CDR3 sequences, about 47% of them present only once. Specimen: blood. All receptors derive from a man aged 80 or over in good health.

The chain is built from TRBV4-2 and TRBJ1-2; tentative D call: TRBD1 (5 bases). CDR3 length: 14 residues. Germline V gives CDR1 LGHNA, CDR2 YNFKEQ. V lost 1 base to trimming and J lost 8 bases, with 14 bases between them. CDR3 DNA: TGTGCCAGCAGCCAAGTGGGGCCCGGAGAAGGCTACACCTTC. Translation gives CASSQVGPGEGYTF.

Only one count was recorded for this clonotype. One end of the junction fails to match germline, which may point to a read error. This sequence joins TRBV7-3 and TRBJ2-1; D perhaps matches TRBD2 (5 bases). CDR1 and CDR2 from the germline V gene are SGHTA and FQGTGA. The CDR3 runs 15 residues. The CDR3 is CAGSSAGIPHSEQFF. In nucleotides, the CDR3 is TGTGCCGGCAGCTCGGCCGGGATCCCCCACAGTGAGCAGTTCTTC.

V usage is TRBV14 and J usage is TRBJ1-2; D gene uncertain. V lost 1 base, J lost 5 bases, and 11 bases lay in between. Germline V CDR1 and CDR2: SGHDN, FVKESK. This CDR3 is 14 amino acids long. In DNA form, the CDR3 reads TGTGCCAGCAGCCAAGGTCCGCAGGCATATGGCTACACCTTC. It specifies CASSQGPQAYGYTF. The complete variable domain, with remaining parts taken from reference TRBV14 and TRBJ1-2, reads EAGVTQFPSHSVIEKGQTVTLRCDPISGHDNLYWYRRVMGKEIKFLLHFVKESKQDESGMPNNRFLAERTGGTYSTLKVQPAELEDSGVYFCASSQGPQAYGYTFGSGTRLTVV.

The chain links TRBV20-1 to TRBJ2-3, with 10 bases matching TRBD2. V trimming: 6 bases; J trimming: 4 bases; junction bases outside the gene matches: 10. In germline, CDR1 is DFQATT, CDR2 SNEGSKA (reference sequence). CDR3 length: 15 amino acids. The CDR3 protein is CSASSTSGNADTQYF. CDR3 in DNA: TGCAGTGCCTCGAGCACTAGCGGGAACGCAGATACGCAGTATTTT.

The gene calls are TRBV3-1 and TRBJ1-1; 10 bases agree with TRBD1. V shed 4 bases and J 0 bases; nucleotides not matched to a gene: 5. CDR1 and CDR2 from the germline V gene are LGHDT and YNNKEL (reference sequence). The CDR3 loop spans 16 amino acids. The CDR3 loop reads CASSPRDRGMNTEAFF. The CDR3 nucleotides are TGTGCCAGCAGCCCAAGGGACAGGGGCATGAACACTGAAGCTTTCTTT.

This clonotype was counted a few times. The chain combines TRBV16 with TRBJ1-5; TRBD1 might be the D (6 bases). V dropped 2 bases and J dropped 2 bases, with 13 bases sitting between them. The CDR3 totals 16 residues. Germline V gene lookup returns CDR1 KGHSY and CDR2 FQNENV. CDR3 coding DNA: TGTGCCAGCAGCCAAATCAGGACAGCACGCAATCAGCCCCAGCATTTT. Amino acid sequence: CASSQIRTARNQPQHF.

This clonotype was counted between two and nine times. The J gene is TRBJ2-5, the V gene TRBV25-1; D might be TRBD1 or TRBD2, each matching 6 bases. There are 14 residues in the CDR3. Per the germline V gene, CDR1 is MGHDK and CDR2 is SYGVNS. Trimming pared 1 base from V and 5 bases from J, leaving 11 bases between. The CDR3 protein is CASSEFGGWETQYF. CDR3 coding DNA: TGTGCCAGCAGTGAATTCGGGGGCTGGGAGACCCAGTACTTC.

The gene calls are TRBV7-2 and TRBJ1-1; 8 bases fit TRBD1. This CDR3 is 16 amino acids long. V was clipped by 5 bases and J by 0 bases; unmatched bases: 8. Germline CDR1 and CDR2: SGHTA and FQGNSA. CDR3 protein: CASSLYGQGLNTEAFF. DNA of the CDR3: TGTGCCAGCAGCCTATACGGACAGGGCTTGAACACTGAAGCTTTCTTT.

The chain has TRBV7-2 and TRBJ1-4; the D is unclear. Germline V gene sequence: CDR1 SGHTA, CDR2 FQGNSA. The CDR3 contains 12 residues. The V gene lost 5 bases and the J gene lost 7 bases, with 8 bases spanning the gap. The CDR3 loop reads CASSILGEKLFF. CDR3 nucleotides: TGTGCCAGCAGCATCCTAGGTGAAAAACTGTTTTTT.

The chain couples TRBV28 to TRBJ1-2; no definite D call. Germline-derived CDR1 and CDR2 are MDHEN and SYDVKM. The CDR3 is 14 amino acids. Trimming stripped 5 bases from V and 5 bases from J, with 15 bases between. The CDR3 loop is CASSGVFGEYGYTF. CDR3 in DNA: TGTGCCAGCAGTGGGGTGTTCGGGGAGTATGGCTACACCTTC.

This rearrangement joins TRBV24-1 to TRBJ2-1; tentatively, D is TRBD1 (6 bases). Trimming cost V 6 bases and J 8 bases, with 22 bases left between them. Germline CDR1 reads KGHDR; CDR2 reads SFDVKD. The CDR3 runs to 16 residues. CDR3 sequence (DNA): TGTGCCACCAGTCAGGAAGGCGGGTGGACAGTGGATGAGCAGTTCTTC. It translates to CATSQEGGWTVDEQFF.

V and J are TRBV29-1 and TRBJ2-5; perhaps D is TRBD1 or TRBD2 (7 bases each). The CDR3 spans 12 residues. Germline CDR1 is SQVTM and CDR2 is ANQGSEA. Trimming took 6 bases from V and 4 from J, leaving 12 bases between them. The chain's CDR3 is CSVRGGGETQYF. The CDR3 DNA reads TGCAGCGTCAGGGGGGGTGGAGAGACCCAGTACTTC.

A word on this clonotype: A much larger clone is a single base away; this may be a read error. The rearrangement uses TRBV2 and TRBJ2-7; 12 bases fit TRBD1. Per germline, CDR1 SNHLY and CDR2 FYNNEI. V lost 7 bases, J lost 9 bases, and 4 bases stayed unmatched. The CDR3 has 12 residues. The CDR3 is CASNRDRGRQYF. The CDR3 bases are TGTGCCAGCAACCGGGACAGGGGGCGGCAGTACTTC.

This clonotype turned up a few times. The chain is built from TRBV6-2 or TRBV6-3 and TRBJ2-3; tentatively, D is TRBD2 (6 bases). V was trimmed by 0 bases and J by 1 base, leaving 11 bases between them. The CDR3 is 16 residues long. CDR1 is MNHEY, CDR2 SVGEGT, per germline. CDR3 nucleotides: TGTGCCAGCAGTTACTCGAAGGCGGGGCGCACAGATACGCAGTATTTT. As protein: CASSYSKAGRTDTQYF.

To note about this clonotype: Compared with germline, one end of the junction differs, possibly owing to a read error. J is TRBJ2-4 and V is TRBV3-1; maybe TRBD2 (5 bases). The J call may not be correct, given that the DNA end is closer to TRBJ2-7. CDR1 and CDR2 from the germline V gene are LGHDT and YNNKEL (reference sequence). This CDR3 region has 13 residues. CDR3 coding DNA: TGTGCCAGCAGCCAGGCTAGCTCCGACGAGCAGTACTTC. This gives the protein CASSQASSDEQYF.

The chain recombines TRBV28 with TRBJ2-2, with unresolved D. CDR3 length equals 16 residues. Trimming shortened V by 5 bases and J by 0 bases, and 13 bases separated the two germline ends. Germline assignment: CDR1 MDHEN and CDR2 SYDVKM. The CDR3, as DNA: TGTGCCAGCAGTCCCGTGAGAGCCCCGAACACCGGGGAGCTGTTTTTT. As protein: CASSPVRAPNTGELFF. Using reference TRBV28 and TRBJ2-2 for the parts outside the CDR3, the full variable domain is DVKVTQSSRYLVKRTGEKVFLECVQDMDHENMFWYRQDPGLGLRLIYFSYDVKMKEKGDIPEGYSVSREKKERFSLILESASTNQTSMYLCASSPVRAPNTGELFFGEGSRLTVL.

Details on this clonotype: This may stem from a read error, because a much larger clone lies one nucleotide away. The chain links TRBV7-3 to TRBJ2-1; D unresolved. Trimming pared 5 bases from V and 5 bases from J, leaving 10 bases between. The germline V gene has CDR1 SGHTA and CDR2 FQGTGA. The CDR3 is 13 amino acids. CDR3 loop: CASSVNTHNEQFF. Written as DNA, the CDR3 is TGTGCCAGCAGCGTAAACACTCACAATGAGCAGTTCTTC. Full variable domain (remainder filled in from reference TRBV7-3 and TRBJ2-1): GAGVSQTPSNKVTEKGKYVELRCDPISGHTALYWYRQSLGQGPEFLIYFQGTGAADDSGLPNDRFFAVRPEGSVSTLKIQRTERGDSAVYLCASSVNTHNEQFFGPGTRLTVL.

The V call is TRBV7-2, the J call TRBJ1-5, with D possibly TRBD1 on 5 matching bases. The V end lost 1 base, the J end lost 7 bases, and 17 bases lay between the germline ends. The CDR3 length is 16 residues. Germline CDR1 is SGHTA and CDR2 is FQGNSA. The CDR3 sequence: CASSLGSGAARQPQHF. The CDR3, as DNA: TGTGCCAGCAGCTTAGGTTCCGGGGCCGCGCGACAGCCCCAGCATTTT.

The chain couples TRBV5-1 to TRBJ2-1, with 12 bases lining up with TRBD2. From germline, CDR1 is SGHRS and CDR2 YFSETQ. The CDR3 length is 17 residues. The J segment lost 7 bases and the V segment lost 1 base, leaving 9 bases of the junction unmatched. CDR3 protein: CASSLLTSGSPRNEQFF. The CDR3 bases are TGCGCCAGCAGCTTGCTGACTAGCGGGAGTCCTCGTAATGAGCAGTTCTTC.

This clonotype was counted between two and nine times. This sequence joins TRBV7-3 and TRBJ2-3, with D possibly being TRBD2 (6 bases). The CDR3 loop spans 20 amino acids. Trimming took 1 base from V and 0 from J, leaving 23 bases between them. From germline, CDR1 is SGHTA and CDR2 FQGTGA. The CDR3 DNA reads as TGTGCCAGCAGCTTAATGGGTAGCGGAAAGTACAGAGCCAGCACAGATACGCAGTATTTT. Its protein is CASSLMGSGKYRASTDTQYF.

This chain's CDR3 is CSVGVSGRGEQYF. For the CDR3, the DNA is TGCAGCGTTGGGGTCAGCGGGAGGGGCGAGCAGTACTTC. The V and J genes are TRBV29-1 and TRBJ2-7; 10 bases align to TRBD2. Per germline, CDR1 SQVTM and CDR2 ANQGSEA. This CDR3 contains 13 residues. V dropped 4 bases and J dropped 6; count of bases not matched to a gene: 6.

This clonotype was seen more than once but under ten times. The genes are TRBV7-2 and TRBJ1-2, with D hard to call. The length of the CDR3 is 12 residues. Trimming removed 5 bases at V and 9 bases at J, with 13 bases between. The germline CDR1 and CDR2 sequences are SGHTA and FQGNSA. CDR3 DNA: TGTGCCAGCAGCGTCCCCCCAACGAGCTACACCTTC. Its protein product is CASSVPPTSYTF.

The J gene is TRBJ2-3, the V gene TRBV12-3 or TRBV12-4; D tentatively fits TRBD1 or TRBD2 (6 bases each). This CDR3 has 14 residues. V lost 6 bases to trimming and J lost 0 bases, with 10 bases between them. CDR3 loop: CASRTGGSTDTQYF. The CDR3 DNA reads TGTGCCAGCAGGACCGGGGGCAGCACAGATACGCAGTATTTT.

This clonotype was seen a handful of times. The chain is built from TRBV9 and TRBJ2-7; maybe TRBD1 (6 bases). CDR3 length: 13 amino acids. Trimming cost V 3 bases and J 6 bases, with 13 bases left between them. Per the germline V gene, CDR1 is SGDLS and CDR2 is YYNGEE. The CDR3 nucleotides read TGTGCCAGCAGCGGACCCACAGGGAGCGAGCAGTACTTC. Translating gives CASSGPTGSEQYF.

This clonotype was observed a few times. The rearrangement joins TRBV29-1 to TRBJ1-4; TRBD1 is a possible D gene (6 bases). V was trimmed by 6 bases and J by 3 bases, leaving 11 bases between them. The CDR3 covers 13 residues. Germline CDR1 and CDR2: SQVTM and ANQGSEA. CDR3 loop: CSVRRGSNEKLFF. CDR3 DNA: TGCAGCGTCCGCAGGGGTTCTAATGAAAAACTGTTTTTT.

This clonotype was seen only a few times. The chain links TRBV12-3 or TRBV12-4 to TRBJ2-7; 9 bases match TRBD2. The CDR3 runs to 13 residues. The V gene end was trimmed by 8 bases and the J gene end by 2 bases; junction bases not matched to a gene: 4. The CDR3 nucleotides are TGTGCCAGCCTGGCTAGCGGGACCTACGAGCAGTACTTC. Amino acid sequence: CASLASGTYEQYF.

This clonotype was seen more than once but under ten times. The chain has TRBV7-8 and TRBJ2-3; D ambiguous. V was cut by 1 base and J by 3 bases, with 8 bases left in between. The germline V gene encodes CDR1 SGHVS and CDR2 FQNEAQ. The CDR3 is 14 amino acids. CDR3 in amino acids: CASSLGRQTDTQYF. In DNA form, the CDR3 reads TGTGCCAGCAGCTTAGGCAGGCAAACAGATACGCAGTATTTT. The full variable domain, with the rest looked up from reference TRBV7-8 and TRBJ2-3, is GAGVSQSPRYKVAKRGQDVALRCDPISGHVSLFWYQQALGQGPEFLTYFQNEAQLDKSGLPSDRFFAERPEGSVSTLKIQRTQQEDSAVYLCASSLGRQTDTQYFGPGTRLTVL.

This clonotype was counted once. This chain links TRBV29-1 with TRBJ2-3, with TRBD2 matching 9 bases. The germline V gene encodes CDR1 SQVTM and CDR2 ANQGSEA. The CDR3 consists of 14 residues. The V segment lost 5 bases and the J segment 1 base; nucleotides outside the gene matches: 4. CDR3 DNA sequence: TGCAGCGTTTGGACTAGCGTAGGCACAGATACGCAGTATTTT. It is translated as CSVWTSVGTDTQYF.

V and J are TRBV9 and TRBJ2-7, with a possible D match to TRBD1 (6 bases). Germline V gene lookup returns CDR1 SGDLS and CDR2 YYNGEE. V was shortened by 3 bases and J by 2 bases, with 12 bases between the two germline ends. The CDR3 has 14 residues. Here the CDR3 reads CASSGRDTPYEQYF. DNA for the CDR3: TGTGCCAGCAGCGGCCGGGACACCCCCTACGAGCAGTACTTC. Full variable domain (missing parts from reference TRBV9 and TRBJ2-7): DSGVTQTPKHLITATGQRVTLRCSPRSGDLSVYWYQQSLDQGLQFLIQYYNGEERAKGNILERFSAQQFPDLHSELNLSSLELGDSALYFCASSGRDTPYEQYFGPGTRLTVT.

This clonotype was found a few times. CDR3 bases: TGTGCCAGCAGCTCAAAATTAAGGGTTGAGACCCAGTACTTC. It is translated as CASSSKLRVETQYF. The rearrangement joins TRBV7-8 to TRBJ2-5; D unresolved. The germline V gene encodes CDR1 SGHVS and CDR2 FQNEAQ. The CDR3 sequence is 14 residues long. V dropped 4 bases and J dropped 5 bases, with 14 bases sitting between them.